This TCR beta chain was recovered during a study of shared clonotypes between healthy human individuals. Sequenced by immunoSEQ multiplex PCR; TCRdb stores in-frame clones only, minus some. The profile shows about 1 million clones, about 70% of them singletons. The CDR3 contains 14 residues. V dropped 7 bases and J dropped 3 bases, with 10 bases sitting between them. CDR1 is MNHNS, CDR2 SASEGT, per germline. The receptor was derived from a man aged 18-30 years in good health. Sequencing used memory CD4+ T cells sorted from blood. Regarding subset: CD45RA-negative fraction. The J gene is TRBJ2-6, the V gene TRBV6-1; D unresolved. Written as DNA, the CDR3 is TGTGCCAGCAAACCCCAGAATGGGGCCAACGTCCTGACTTTC. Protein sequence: CASKPQNGANVLTF.